The T cell receptor (beta chain) under discussion was sequenced for a study of T cell repertoires in cytomegalovirus infection. TCRdb called the reads again in MiXCR, with one record for every CDR3 protein. In the table there are 300,000 to 400,000 distinct CDR3 sequences, just under 30% of which are singletons. As regards this clonotype: Its antigen is unidentified.

Germline V lookup: CDR1 SGHTA, CDR2 FQGTGA. The CDR3 is 14 amino acids. The junction had 6 bases not matched to a gene; V was cut back by 4 bases and J by 6 bases. The source was cultured PBMCs, collected from culture after CMV antigen stimulation. V is TRBV7-3 and J is TRBJ2-3; 8 nucleotides line up with TRBD1. The sequence came from a human donor in good health (CMV status not recorded). Some clones in this sample may be carry-over from other donors' samples. The CDR3 spells CASSSTGGDDTQYF. CDR3 nucleotides: TGTGCCAGCAGCTCCACAGGGGGAGACGATACGCAGTATTTT.